Listed here is a single T cell receptor beta chain. The table lists this clone with a count of one. The target of this receptor is not known. Base qualities are not provided; no much larger clone lies one nucleotide away. The source of the sample is a study of cytomegalovirus exposure and HLA in healthy donors (TCRdb year 2017). Describing the broader study: A later analysis indicated that the roughly 130 validation repertoires were generated on the platform also employed for the approximately 690 repertoires of the first cohort. The aim of the study was to test whether cataloging public T cell receptors could identify signatures of past pathogen exposure. In addition to the first cohort of several hundred subjects, a separate validation cohort of 130 or so different subjects was used. To predict cytomegalovirus infection status, the study brought together high-throughput TCR immunosequencing, statistical association of individual TCRs with disease status, and machine learning. What the study reported, not specific to this receptor: All 120 or so repertoires were used to score co-occurrence in the validation cohort in a later analysis, because that analysis had no HLA typing for the cohort. In a later analysis, TCRs clustered in the first cohort were found to also tend to co-occur in the approximately 120 validation repertoires, with approximately 93% of cluster scores above 0. Three of the identified cytomegalovirus-associated TCR beta chains were confirmed in vitro to be specific for cytomegalovirus antigens. The study gave a list of about 160 TCR beta chains associated with cytomegalovirus. While some public TCRs were present in many individuals, most TCR sequences turned up only very rarely across donors. The authors suggested that the approach could potentially be generalized to other disease states and immunological phenotypes. The classifier was reported to diagnose cytomegalovirus status with high specificity and sensitivity in both the original cohort and the validation cohort.

Libraries were built with the immunoSEQ multiplex PCR assay. For the original study's pipeline: To diagnose cytomegalovirus status from the catalog of TCR beta chain sequences, a statistical classification framework was built. TCRdb holds this immuneACCESS table with in-frame rearrangements only. Some clones are missing; in checked studies, unresolved V genes explain under half, and the rest has no known cause. V and J calls plus clone size are reproduced from that table; the DNA served to infer D and trimming. This sample gives about 78,000 clones in total; 90% to 96% of them show up just once. The ten biggest clones cover roughly 1.5% of the sample. The donors belonged to the validation cohort of roughly 120 subjects, which was separate from the roughly 670-subject first cohort. The sample consisted of PBMCs. The TCR was taken from a man between 18 and 35 years old in good health and CMV-seropositive.

Read as DNA, the sequence is TGTGCCAGCAGTTACCATCCCGACAGGGTATCTGGCTACACCTTC. Its product reads: CASSYHPDRVSGYTF. The rearrangement combines TRBV6-5 with TRBJ1-2, and 7 junction bases match TRBD1. The CDR3 holds 15 amino acids from the cysteine to the phenylalanine. The kept DNA is CDR3 alone, 45 bases in frame from the first base. Sequences MNHEY (CDR1) and SVGAGI (CDR2) are obtained from the germline V gene. Germline trimming amounts to 2 bases on V and 7 bases on J, with 10 as the count of junction bases outside the gene matches.